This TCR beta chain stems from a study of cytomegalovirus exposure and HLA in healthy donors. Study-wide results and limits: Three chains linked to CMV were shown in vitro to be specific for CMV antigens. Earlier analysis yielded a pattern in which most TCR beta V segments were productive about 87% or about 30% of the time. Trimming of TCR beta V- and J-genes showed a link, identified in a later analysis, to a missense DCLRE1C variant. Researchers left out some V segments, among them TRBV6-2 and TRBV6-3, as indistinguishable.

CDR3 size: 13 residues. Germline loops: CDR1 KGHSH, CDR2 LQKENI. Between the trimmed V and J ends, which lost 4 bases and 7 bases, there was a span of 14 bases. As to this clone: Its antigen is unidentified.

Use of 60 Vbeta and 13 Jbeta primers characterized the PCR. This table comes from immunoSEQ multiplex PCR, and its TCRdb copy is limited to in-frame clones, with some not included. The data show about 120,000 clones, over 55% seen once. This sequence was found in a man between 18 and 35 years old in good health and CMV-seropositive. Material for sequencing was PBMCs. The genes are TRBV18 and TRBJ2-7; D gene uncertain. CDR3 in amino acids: CASSLEREVEQYF. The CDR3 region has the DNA TGTGCCAGCTCACTCGAGCGTGAAGTAGAGCAGTACTTC.